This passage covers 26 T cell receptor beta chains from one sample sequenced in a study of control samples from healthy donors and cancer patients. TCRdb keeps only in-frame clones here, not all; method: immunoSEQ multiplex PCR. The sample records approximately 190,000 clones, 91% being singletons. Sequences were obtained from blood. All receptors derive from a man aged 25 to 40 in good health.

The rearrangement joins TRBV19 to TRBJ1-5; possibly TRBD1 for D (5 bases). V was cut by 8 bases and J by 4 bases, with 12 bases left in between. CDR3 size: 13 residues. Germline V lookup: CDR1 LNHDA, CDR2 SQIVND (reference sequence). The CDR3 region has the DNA TGTGCCAGTGTCCGGGACTCAAATCAGCCCCAGCATTTT. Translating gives CASVRDSNQPQHF.

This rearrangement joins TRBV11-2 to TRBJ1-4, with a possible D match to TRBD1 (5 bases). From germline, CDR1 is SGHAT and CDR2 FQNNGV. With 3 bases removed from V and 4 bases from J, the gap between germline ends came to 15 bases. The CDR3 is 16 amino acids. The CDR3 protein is CASSFQGGLNNEKLFF. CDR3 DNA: TGTGCCAGCAGCTTCCAGGGTGGGTTAAATAATGAAAAACTGTTTTTT. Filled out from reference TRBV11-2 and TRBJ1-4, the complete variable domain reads EAGVAQSPRYKIIEKRQSVAFWCNPISGHATLYWYQQILGQGPKLLIQFQNNGVVDDSQLPKDRFSAERLKGVDSTLKIQPAKLEDSAVYLCASSFQGGLNNEKLFFGSGTQLSVL.

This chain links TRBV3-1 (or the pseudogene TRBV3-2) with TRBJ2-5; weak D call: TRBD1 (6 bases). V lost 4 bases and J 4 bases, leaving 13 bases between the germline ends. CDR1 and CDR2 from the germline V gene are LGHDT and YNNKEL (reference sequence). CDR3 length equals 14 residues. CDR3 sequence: CASSRMQGIETQYF. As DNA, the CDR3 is TGTGCCAGCAGCCGTATGCAGGGGATAGAGACCCAGTACTTC.

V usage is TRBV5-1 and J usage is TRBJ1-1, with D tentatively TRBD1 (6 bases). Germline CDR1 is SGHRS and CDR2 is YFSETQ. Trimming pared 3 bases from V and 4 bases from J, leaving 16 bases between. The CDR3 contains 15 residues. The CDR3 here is CASSSTTGLGTEAFF. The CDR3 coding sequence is TGCGCCAGCAGCTCAACTACAGGGTTGGGCACTGAAGCTTTCTTT. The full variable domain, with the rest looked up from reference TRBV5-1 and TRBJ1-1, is KAGVTQTPRYLIKTRGQQVTLSCSPISGHRSVSWYQQTPGQGLQFLFEYFSETQRNKGNFPGRFSGRQFSNSRSEMNVSTLELGDSALYLCASSSTTGLGTEAFFGQGTRLTVV.

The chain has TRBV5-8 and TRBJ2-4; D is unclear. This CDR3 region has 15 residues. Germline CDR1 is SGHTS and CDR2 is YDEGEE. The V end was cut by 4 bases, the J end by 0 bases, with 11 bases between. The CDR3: CASSRLRLAKNIQYF. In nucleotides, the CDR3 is TGTGCCAGCAGCCGCCTCAGACTAGCCAAAAACATTCAGTACTTC.

CDR3 coding DNA: TGTGCCAGCAGCCCCTCCTTTGAGGGTAAAGACAATCAGCCCCAGCATTTT. Amino acid sequence: CASSPSFEGKDNQPQHF. The rearrangement links TRBV7-7 to TRBJ1-5; D remains ambiguous. CDR3 length equals 17 residues. CDR1 and CDR2 (germline): SSHAT, FNYEAQ (reference sequence). Trimming removed 5 bases at V and 3 bases at J, with 20 bases between.

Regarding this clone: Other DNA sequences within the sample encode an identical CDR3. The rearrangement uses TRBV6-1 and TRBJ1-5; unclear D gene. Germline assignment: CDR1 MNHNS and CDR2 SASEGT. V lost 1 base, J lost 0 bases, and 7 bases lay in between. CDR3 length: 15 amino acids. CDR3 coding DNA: TGTGCCAGCAGTGAAGTAGGGTATAGCAATCAGCCCCAGCATTTT. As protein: CASSEVGYSNQPQHF.

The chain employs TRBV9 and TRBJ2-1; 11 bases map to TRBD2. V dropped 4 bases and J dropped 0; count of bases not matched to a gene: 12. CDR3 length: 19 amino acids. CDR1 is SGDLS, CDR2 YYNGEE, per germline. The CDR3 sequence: CASSSLAGGMSRSYNEQFF. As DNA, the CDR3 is TGTGCCAGCAGCTCTTTAGCGGGGGGGATGTCTCGCTCCTACAATGAGCAGTTCTTC. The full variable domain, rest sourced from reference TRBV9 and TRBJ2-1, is DSGVTQTPKHLITATGQRVTLRCSPRSGDLSVYWYQQSLDQGLQFLIQYYNGEERAKGNILERFSAQQFPDLHSELNLSSLELGDSALYFCASSSLAGGMSRSYNEQFFGPGTRLTVL.

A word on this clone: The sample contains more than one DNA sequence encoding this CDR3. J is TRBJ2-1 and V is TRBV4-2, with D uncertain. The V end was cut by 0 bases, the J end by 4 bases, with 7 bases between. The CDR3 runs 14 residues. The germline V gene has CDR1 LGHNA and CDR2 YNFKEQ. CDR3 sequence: CASSQDWQYNEQFF. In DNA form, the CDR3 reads TGTGCCAGCAGCCAAGATTGGCAGTACAATGAGCAGTTCTTC.

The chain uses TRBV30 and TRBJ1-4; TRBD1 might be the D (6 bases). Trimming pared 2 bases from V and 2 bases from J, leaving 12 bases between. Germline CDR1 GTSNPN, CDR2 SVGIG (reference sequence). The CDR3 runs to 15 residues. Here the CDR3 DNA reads TGTGCCTGGAGTCCCACAGGGCGCACTAATGAAAAACTGTTTTTT. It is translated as CAWSPTGRTNEKLFF.

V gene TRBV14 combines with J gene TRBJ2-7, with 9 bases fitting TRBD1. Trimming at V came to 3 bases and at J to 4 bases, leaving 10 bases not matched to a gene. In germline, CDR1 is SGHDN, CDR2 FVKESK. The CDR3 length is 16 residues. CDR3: CASSQMDRGLTYEQYF. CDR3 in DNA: TGTGCCAGCAGCCAGATGGACAGGGGATTAACTTACGAGCAGTACTTC.

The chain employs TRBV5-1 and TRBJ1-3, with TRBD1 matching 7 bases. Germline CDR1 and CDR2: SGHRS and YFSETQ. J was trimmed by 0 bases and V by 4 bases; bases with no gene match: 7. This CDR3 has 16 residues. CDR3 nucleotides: TGCGCCAGCAGCGACGACAGGGTTTCCTCTGGAAACACCATATATTTT. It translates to CASSDDRVSSGNTIYF.

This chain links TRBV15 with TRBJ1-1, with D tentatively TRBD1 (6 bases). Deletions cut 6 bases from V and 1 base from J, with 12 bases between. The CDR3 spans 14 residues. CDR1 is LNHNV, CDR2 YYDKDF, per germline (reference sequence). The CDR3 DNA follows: TGTGCCACCAGAAATCCGACAGGGAACACTGAAGCTTTCTTT. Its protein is CATRNPTGNTEAFF.

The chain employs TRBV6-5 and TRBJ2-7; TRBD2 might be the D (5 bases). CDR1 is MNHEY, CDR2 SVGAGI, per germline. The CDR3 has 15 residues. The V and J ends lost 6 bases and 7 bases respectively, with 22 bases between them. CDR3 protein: CASSDEHGASGEQYF. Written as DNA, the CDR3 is TGTGCCAGCAGCGACGAACACGGAGCTTCGGGAGAGCAGTACTTC.

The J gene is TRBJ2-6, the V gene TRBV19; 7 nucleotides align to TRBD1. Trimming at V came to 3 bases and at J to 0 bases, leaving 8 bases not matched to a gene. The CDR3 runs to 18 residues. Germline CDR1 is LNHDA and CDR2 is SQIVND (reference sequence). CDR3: CASSIGTGVYSGANVLTF. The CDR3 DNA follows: TGTGCCAGTAGTATCGGTACAGGGGTTTACTCTGGGGCCAACGTCCTGACTTTC.

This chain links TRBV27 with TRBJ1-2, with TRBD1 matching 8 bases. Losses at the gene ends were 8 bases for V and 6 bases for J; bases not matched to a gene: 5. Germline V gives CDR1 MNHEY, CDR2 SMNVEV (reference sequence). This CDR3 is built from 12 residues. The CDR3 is CASSGGMDGYTF. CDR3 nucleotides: TGTGCCAGCTCAGGGGGCATGGATGGCTACACCTTC.

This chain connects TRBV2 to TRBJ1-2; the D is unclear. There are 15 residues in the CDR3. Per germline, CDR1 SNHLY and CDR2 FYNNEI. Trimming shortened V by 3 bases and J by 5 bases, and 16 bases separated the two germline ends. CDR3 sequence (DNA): TGTGCCAGCAGTGACCATAGGGTAGGCTATTATGGCTACACCTTC. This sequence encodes CASSDHRVGYYGYTF.

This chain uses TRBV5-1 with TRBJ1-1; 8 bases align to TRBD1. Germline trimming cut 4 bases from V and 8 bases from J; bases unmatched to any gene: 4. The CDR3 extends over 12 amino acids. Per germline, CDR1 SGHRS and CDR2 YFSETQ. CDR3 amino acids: CASSIHRGEAFF. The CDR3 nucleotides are TGCGCCAGCAGCATCCACAGGGGGGAAGCTTTCTTT.

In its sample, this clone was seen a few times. The CDR3 reads CASSELGSRRSEQFF. CDR3 DNA sequence: TGTGCCAGCAGTGAACTGGGCTCCCGGAGGAGTGAGCAGTTCTTC. The rearrangement uses TRBV6-1 and TRBJ2-1, with D perhaps matching TRBD2 (5 bases). The germline V gene has CDR1 MNHNS and CDR2 SASEGT. V was cut by 2 bases and J by 9 bases, with 17 bases left in between. The CDR3 runs to 15 residues.

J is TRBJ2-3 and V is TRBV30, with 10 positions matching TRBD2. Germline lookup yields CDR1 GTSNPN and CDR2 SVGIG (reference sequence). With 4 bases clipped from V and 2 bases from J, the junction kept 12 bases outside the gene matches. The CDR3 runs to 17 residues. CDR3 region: CAWTKRRLAGVTDTQYF. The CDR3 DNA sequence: TGTGCCTGGACCAAACGTCGCCTAGCGGGGGTCACAGATACGCAGTATTTT.

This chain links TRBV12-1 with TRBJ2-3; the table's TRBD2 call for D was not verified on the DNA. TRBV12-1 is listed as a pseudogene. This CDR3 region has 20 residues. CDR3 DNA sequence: TGTGCCAGCAGCCCAAGGGGGGACAACGGACTAGCGGGGATCACAGATACGCAGTATTTT. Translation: CASSPRGDNGLAGITDTQYF.

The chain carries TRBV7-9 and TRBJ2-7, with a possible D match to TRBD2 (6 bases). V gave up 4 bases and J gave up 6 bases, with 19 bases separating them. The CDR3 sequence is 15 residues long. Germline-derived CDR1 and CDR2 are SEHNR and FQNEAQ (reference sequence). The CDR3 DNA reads TGTGCCAGCAGCTCGCGGGGCCTAACGGGCCTCGAGCAGTACTTC. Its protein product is CASSSRGLTGLEQYF.

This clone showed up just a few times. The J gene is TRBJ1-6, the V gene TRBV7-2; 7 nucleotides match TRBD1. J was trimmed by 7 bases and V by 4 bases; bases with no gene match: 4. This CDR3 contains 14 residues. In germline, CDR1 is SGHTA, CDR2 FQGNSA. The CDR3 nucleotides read TGTGCCAGCAGCTCCCTACAGGGGAATTCACCCCTCCACTTT. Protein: CASSSLQGNSPLHF.

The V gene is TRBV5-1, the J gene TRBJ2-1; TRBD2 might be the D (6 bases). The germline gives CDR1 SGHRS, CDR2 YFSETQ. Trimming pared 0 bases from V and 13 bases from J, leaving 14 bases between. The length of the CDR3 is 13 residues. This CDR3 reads CASSLGGSGLQFF. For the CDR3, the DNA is TGCGCCAGCAGCTTGGGGGGTTCGGGACTTCAGTTCTTC.

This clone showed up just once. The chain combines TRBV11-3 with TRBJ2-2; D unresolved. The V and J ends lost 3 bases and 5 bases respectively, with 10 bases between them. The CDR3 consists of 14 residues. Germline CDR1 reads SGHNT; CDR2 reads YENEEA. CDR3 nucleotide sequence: TGTGCCAGCAGCTTTGGGCAGAGGACCGGGGAGCTGTTTTTT. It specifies CASSFGQRTGELFF.

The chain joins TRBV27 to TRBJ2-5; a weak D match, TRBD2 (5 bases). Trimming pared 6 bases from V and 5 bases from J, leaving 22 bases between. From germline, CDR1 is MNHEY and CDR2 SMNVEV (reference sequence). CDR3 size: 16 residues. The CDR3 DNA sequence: TGTGCCAGCAGCCCCCCTGGGAGCCGGCGGATGGAGACCCAGTACTTC. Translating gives CASSPPGSRRMETQYF.